The clone carrying this T cell receptor (beta chain) was observed many times. Antigen specificity is unknown. With the read ending 3 residues before the CDR3 end, the germline J gene is used to fill in that end. This specimen belongs to a study of T cell clonality in common variable immunodeficiency. Notes on the study in general: Common variable immunodeficiency TCR beta sequences reportedly had fewer deletions and N-nucleotide insertions.

Most patients and controls had Caucasian heritage. Method: immunoSEQ multiplex PCR; TCRdb's copy keeps in-frame clones and lacks some. The profile covers 80,000 or so clones, none occurring a single time. The V segment lost 4 bases and the J segment 3 bases; nucleotides outside the gene matches: 9. Germline CDR1 SGHTA, CDR2 FQGTGA. The CDR3 is 18 amino acids. Material for sequencing was peripheral blood mononuclear cells. This rearrangement joins TRBV7-3 to TRBJ2-1, with 13 nucleotides matching TRBD2. The source is a person aged 18 to 75 in good health. The CDR3 loop reads CASSSGLAGRLDYNEQFF. Partial CDR3 DNA: TGTGCCAGCAGCTCGGGACTAGCGGGGCGTTTGGACTACAATGAG. The variable domain in full, completed from reference TRBV7-3 and TRBJ2-1, reads GAGVSQTPSNKVTEKGKYVELRCDPISGHTALYWYRQSLGQGPEFLIYFQGTGAADDSGLPNDRFFAVRPEGSVSTLKIQRTERGDSAVYLCASSSGLAGRLDYNEQFFGPGTRLTVL.